The 5 T cell receptor beta chains presented below share a single source sample, sequenced in a study of PD-L1 blockade in urothelial cancer (dated by TCRdb to about 2017). The library was prepared using the immunoSEQ multiplex PCR assay. Not all clones reach the TCRdb copy of this immuneACCESS table, which keeps in-frame sequences only. Checked studies attribute under half of the gap to unresolved V genes and leave the rest unexplained. Present in this sample are about 80,000 clones, around four fifths of which were seen just once. The ten largest clones add up to under 8.5% of the sample. Explained via the paper, the time point label denotes: pretreatment peripheral blood. Sequenced here: PBMCs, sampled around atezolizumab (anti-PD-L1) treatment. All receptors come from a man aged 35 to 55 with urothelial cancer.

The chain uses TRBV5-6 and TRBJ2-5; 7 positions agree with TRBD1. From germline, CDR1 is SGHDT and CDR2 YYEEEE. V lost 5 bases and J lost 3; bases outside the gene matches: 7. CDR3 length: 14 residues. The CDR3, as DNA: TGTGCCAGCAGTCCTACAGGGGCGGAAGAGACCCAGTACTTC. Its protein product is CASSPTGAEETQYF. Variable domain in full (rest from reference TRBV5-6 and TRBJ2-5): DAGVTQSPTHLIKTRGQQVTLRCSPKSGHDTVSWYQQALGQGPQFIFQYYEEEERQRGNFPDRFSGHQFPNYSSELNVNALLLGDSALYLCASSPTGAEETQYFGPGTRLLVL.

This chain joins TRBV5-4 and TRBJ1-3; 9 positions match TRBD1. Trimming removed 4 bases from V and 0 bases from J; junction bases left unmatched: 11. The CDR3 has 18 residues. Germline V CDR1 and CDR2: SGHNT, YYREEE (reference sequence). DNA of the CDR3: TGTGCCAGCAGCGACCGCATCAAGGGACAGGGCTCTGGAAACACCATATATTTT. Its protein product is CASSDRIKGQGSGNTIYF.

The chain is built from TRBV19 and TRBJ2-6, with D possibly TRBD1 on 6 matching bases. Germline assignment: CDR1 LNHDA and CDR2 SQIVND (reference sequence). CDR3 length: 17 amino acids. V was clipped by 7 bases and J by 1 base, with 17 bases between them. CDR3 bases: TGTGCCAGTACGGGACAAGGGTTATCTTCTGGGGCCAACGTCCTGACTTTC. Its translation: CASTGQGLSSGANVLTF.

This chain connects TRBV7-8 to TRBJ1-2; D perhaps matches TRBD1 (6 bases). The V end lost 5 bases, the J end lost 8 bases, and 12 bases lay between the germline ends. Germline CDR1 and CDR2: SGHVS and FQNEAQ. The CDR3 extends over 12 amino acids. CDR3 loop: CASSPDTGGYTF. In nucleotides, the CDR3 is TGTGCCAGCAGCCCCGATACAGGGGGCTACACCTTC.

The rearrangement uses TRBV27 and TRBJ2-7; 7 nucleotides align to TRBD2. Germline CDR1 reads MNHEY; CDR2 reads SMNVEV (reference sequence). V was clipped by 6 bases and J by 1 base; unmatched bases: 3. The CDR3 consists of 13 residues. The CDR3 sequence: CASSGRNSYEQYF. The CDR3 bases are TGTGCCAGCAGCGGGAGGAATTCCTACGAGCAGTACTTC.